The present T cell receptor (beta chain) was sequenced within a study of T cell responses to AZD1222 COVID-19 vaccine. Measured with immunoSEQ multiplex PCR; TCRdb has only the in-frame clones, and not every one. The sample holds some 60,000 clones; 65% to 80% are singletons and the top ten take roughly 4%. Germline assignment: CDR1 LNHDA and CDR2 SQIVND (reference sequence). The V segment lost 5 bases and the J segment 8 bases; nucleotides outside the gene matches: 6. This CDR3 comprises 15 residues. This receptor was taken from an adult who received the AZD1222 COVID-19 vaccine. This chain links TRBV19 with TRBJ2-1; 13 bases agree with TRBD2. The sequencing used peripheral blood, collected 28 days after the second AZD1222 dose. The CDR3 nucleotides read TGTGCCAGTAGTCAACTAGCGGGGGGGCCGGATGAGCAGTTCTTC. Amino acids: CASSQLAGGPDEQFF.